Each of the 14 T cell receptor beta chains below was sequenced from the same sample in a study of blood T cell repertoires in COVID-19. The protocol was immunoSEQ multiplex PCR, while the TCRdb copy is restricted to in-frame clones and leaves out a portion. The table has some 50,000 clones, 70% to 90% seen once. Source material: peripheral blood. The receptors stem from a human donor in a cohort sampled during active COVID-19. The donor label of this sample is uncertain.

This chain links TRBV3-1 (or the pseudogene TRBV3-2) with TRBJ1-6; TRBD1 matches at 9 bases. V dropped 4 bases and J dropped 8; count of bases not matched to a gene: 6. Looked up from germline, CDR1 is LGHDT and CDR2 is YNNKEL (reference sequence). The CDR3 runs 15 residues. In DNA, the CDR3 is TGTGCCAGCAGCCGATTAGGACAGGGGTATTCACCCCTCCACTTT. Protein product: CASSRLGQGYSPLHF.

The gene calls are TRBV2 and TRBJ1-1; D perhaps matches TRBD1 (5 bases). The CDR3 consists of 15 residues. The ends were cut back, 4 bases at V and 4 bases at J, with 16 bases in the middle. Germline V gene data show CDR1 as SNHLY and CDR2 as FYNNEI. In DNA form, the CDR3 reads TGTGCCAGCAGTGGTCTCGCAGGGAGGGGCACTGAAGCTTTCTTT. As protein: CASSGLAGRGTEAFF. Filled out from reference TRBV2 and TRBJ1-1, the complete variable domain reads EPEVTQTPSHQVTQMGQEVILRCVPISNHLYFYWYRQILGQKVEFLVSFYNNEISEKSEIFDDQFSVERPDGSNFTLKIRSTKLEDSAMYFCASSGLAGRGTEAFFGQGTRLTVV.

The V call is TRBV19, the J call TRBJ1-3, with 8 positions matching TRBD1. After removal of 10 bases from V and 1 base from J, the junction contained 12 bases not matched to a gene. CDR1 is LNHDA and CDR2 is SQIVND in the germline V gene (reference sequence). This CDR3 is 16 amino acids long. The CDR3 spells CATQDRGVLSGNTIYF. In DNA form, the CDR3 reads TGTGCCACCCAAGACAGGGGCGTCCTTTCTGGAAACACCATATATTTT.

The CDR3 loop is CASRPVGTAYEQYF. CDR3 nucleotide sequence: TGTGCCAGCAGGCCCGTCGGGACAGCCTACGAGCAGTACTTC. The chain carries TRBV28 and TRBJ2-7; 7 bases align to TRBD1. Per the germline V gene, CDR1 is MDHEN and CDR2 is SYDVKM. The CDR3 has 14 residues. Trimming removed 6 bases from V and 2 bases from J; junction bases left unmatched: 7.

J is TRBJ1-4 and V is TRBV9; D not resolved. Trimming left V 3 bases short and J 4 bases short, with 16 bases between. Germline V gene sequence: CDR1 SGDLS, CDR2 YYNGEE. The CDR3 covers 16 residues. In nucleotides, the CDR3 is TGTGCCAGCAGCGGGGGAAGGGCAGCGGATAATGAAAAACTGTTTTTT. Translated: CASSGGRAADNEKLFF.

V is TRBV4-1 and J is TRBJ1-1; 10 bases fit TRBD1. The CDR3 has 15 amino acids. Germline V lookup: CDR1 MGHRA, CDR2 YSYEKL. V was pared by 3 bases and J by 4 bases, with 5 bases of the junction left unmatched. CDR3 sequence: CASSQRTGGGTEAFF. For the CDR3, the DNA is TGCGCCAGCAGCCAGCGGACAGGGGGGGGCACTGAAGCTTTCTTT.

This clone was counted only a few times. The V gene is TRBV5-4, the J gene TRBJ2-7, with D possibly being TRBD1 (5 bases). Trimming shortened V by 4 bases and J by 2 bases, and 13 bases separated the two germline ends. The germline CDR1 and CDR2 sequences are SGHNT and YYREEE (reference sequence). The CDR3 length is 14 residues. CDR3 DNA sequence: TGTGCCAGCAGCATAATGACAGTGCCCTACGAGCAGTACTTC. This gives the protein CASSIMTVPYEQYF. The full variable domain, with the rest looked up from reference TRBV5-4 and TRBJ2-7, is ETGVTQSPTHLIKTRGQQVTLRCSSQSGHNTVSWYQQALGQGPQFIFQYYREEENGRGNFPPRFSGLQFPNYSSELNVNALELDDSALYLCASSIMTVPYEQYFGPGTRLTVT.

This clone was seen only once. The chain uses TRBV30 and TRBJ1-4; 12 nucleotides match TRBD1. Trimming removed 3 bases from V and 8 bases from J; junction bases left unmatched: 13. This CDR3 region has 17 residues. CDR1 GTSNPN and CDR2 SVGIG come from the germline V gene (reference sequence). In DNA form, the CDR3 reads TGTGCCTGGAGATCCCGGGACAGGGGGCGGCTTAGGGAAAAACTGTTTTTT. It codes for CAWRSRDRGRLREKLFF.

The rearrangement links TRBV5-6 to TRBJ1-1, with D possibly matching TRBD1 (6 bases). The CDR3 contains 14 residues. V was cut by 5 bases and J by 4 bases, with 15 bases left in between. Germline CDR1 reads SGHDT; CDR2 reads YYEEEE. The CDR3 DNA follows: TGTGCCAGCAGTATACAGGGCCGGGGCACTGAAGCTTTCTTT. It codes for CASSIQGRGTEAFF.

This clone was seen once. This chain uses TRBV5-3 with TRBJ1-1; D not resolved. TRBV5-3 has ORF status, its function being uncertain. The length of the CDR3 is 14 residues. The V end lost 5 bases, the J end lost 3 bases, and 14 bases lay between the germline ends. The CDR3 DNA sequence: TGTGCCAGAAGAAACCCAGTGAAATACACTGAAGCTTTCTTT. Translation: CARRNPVKYTEAFF.

The genes are TRBV2 and TRBJ1-3; the D is unclear. The V end was cut by 3 bases, the J end by 0 bases, with 3 bases between. The germline gives CDR1 SNHLY, CDR2 FYNNEI. The CDR3 loop spans 13 amino acids. CDR3 nucleotide sequence: TGTGCCAGCAGTGACAGCTCTGGAAACACCATATATTTT. Translation: CASSDSSGNTIYF. The whole variable domain, remainder taken from reference TRBV2 and TRBJ1-3, is EPEVTQTPSHQVTQMGQEVILRCVPISNHLYFYWYRQILGQKVEFLVSFYNNEISEKSEIFDDQFSVERPDGSNFTLKIRSTKLEDSAMYFCASSDSSGNTIYFGEGSWLTVV.

V and J are TRBV6-6 and TRBJ1-2; possible D gene TRBD1, 6 bases. The CDR3 consists of 14 residues. V was pared by 5 bases and J by 7 bases, with 17 bases between. Per the germline V gene, CDR1 is MNHNY and CDR2 is SVGAGI (reference sequence). DNA for the CDR3: TGTGCCAGCAGTAACAGACAGGACGCCCTTGGCTACACCTTC. This translates into CASSNRQDALGYTF.

This sequence joins TRBV6-1 and TRBJ1-1; no clear D gene. CDR3 length: 12 amino acids. V gave up 3 bases and J gave up 10 bases, with 12 bases separating them. From germline, CDR1 is MNHNS and CDR2 SASEGT. CDR3 coding DNA: TGTGCCAGCAGTGATAGTGGCGGAGGAGCTTTCTTT. Translating gives CASSDSGGGAFF.

This sequence joins TRBV18 and TRBJ1-2, with D possibly being TRBD1 (5 bases). Germline V gene data show CDR1 as KGHSH and CDR2 as LQKENI. Trimming removed 6 bases from V and 0 bases from J, with 8 bases in between. The CDR3 spans 13 residues. The CDR3 coding sequence is TGTGCCAGCTCCCAGGGCTCTAACTATGGCTACACCTTC. Its protein is CASSQGSNYGYTF.